Shown below are 10 T cell receptor beta chains from a single sample sequenced in a study of cytomegalovirus exposure and HLA in healthy donors. Researchers ran the PCR with 60 Vbeta and 13 Jbeta primers. Sequenced by immunoSEQ multiplex PCR; TCRdb stores in-frame clones only, minus some. The data hold about 80,000 clones, with 62% observed a single time. Sequencing was performed on PBMCs. The receptors derive from a male donor in good health and CMV-seropositive.

V gene TRBV7-9 combines with J gene TRBJ1-2; 8 bases align to TRBD1. Germline V gives CDR1 SEHNR, CDR2 FQNEAQ (reference sequence). The CDR3 sequence is 14 residues long. The V segment lost 1 base and the J segment 9 bases; nucleotides outside the gene matches: 7. The CDR3, as DNA: TGTGCCAGCAGCTTAGAAGGGACAGGTGGCAGCTACACCTTC. This sequence encodes CASSLEGTGGSYTF.

This clone was detected only a few times. The chain recombines TRBV5-6 with TRBJ2-5, with a tentative D call TRBD2 (6 bases). This CDR3 region has 15 residues. Germline CDR1 is SGHDT and CDR2 is YYEEEE. Trimming removed 3 bases from V and 2 bases from J, with 14 bases in between. This CDR3 is CASSWQSGLQETQYF. The CDR3 DNA reads TGTGCCAGCAGCTGGCAAAGCGGGCTACAAGAGACCCAGTACTTC.

The chain combines TRBV28 with TRBJ2-7; the D gene is possibly TRBD1 (5 bases). Germline V gives CDR1 MDHEN, CDR2 SYDVKM. The CDR3 loop spans 11 amino acids. Trimming took 3 bases from V and 6 from J, leaving 6 bases between them. For the CDR3, the DNA is TGTGCCAGCAGTTTGCAGGGCGAGCAGTACTTC. This codes for CASSLQGEQYF.

This clone was counted between two and nine times. The rearrangement uses TRBV5-1 and TRBJ1-1; the match to TRBD1 covers 10 bases. J gave up 5 bases and V 4 bases, and 8 bases lay outside the gene matches. The CDR3 contains 15 residues. Germline assignment: CDR1 SGHRS and CDR2 YFSETQ. The DNA for the CDR3 is TGCGCCAGCAGCGCCGACAGGGGGCTGCGGACTGAAGCTTTCTTT. Translation: CASSADRGLRTEAFF.

This clone occurred a few times. This chain uses TRBV19 with TRBJ2-7, with TRBD2 identical over 13 bases. The CDR3 is 17 residues long. Trimming took 9 bases from V and 5 from J; bases not matched to a gene: 16. Germline assignment: CDR1 LNHDA and CDR2 SQIVND (reference sequence). The CDR3 DNA reads TGTGCCAGCTGGGTCGGGGGGGGACTAGCGGGGCCCCACGAGCAGTACTTC. Protein: CASWVGGGLAGPHEQYF. The entire variable domain, with the rest obtained from reference TRBV19 and TRBJ2-7, is as follows: DGGITQSPKYLFRKEGQNVTLSCEQNLNHDAMYWYRQDPGQGLRLIYYSQIVNDFQKGDIAEGYSVSREKKESFPLTVTSAQKNPTAFYLCASWVGGGLAGPHEQYFGPGTRLTVT.

Note on this clone: Its ends do not fully match the called genes, so a read error is possible. The chain recombines TRBV7-9 with TRBJ2-2; the match to TRBD1 covers 9 bases. The CDR3 has 16 amino acids. Looked up from germline, CDR1 is SEHNR and CDR2 is FQNEAQ (reference sequence). Here the CDR3 DNA reads TGTTCCAGCAGCTTAGCTCTGGGACAGGGCGCCGGGGAGCTGTTTTTT. Translating it yields CSSSLALGQGAGELFF.

The chain couples TRBV10-3 to TRBJ2-1; D is possibly TRBD1 (5 bases). The germline gives CDR1 ENHRY, CDR2 SYGVKD. CDR3 length equals 15 residues. With 0 bases removed from V and 3 bases from J, the gap between germline ends came to 9 bases. As DNA, the CDR3 is TGTGCCATCAGTGAGTCAAGGGGCGGCTACAATGAGCAGTTCTTC. The encoded protein is CAISESRGGYNEQFF.

The V and J genes are TRBV4-2 and TRBJ1-3; 9 nucleotides agree with TRBD1. CDR1 is LGHNA, CDR2 YNFKEQ, per germline. Trimming removed 2 bases from V and 2 bases from J; junction bases left unmatched: 10. The CDR3 contains 18 residues. The CDR3 region has the DNA TGTGCCAGCAGCCAATGGGGGGGACAGGGAGCCACTGGAAACACCATATATTTT. Its protein is CASSQWGGQGATGNTIYF.

This clone was picked up one time. J is TRBJ2-6 and V is TRBV5-4, with TRBD1 identical over 7 bases. The CDR3 runs to 16 residues. Trimming cost V 1 base and J 2 bases; bases outside gene matches: 3. Germline CDR1 and CDR2: SGHNT and YYREEE (reference sequence). The CDR3 DNA reads TGTGCCAGCAGCTTGACAGGGGAACCTGGGGCCAACGTCCTGACTTTC. Translated, it gives CASSLTGEPGANVLTF.

The V call is TRBV6-5, the J call TRBJ2-7; D might be TRBD1 (5 bases). The CDR3 consists of 12 residues. Germline V gene sequence: CDR1 MNHEY, CDR2 SVGAGI. The V gene lost 2 bases and the J gene lost 4 bases, with 6 bases spanning the gap. CDR3 sequence: CASSYRGYEQYF. Written as DNA, the CDR3 is TGTGCCAGCAGTTACAGGGGTTACGAGCAGTACTTC.